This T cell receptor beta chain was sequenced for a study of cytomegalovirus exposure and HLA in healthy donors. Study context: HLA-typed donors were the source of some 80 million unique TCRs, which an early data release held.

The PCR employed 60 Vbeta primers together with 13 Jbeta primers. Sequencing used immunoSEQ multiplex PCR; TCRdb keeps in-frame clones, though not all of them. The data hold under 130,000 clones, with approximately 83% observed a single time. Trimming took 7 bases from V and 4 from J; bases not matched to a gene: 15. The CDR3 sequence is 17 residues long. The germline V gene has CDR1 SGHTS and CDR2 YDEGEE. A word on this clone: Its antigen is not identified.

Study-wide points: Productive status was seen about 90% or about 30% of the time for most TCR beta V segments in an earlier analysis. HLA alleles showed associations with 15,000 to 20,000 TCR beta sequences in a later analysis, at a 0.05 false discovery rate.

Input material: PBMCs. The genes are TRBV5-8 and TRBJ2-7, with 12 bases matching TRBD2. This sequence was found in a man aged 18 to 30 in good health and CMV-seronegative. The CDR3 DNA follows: TGTGCCAGCCCCCGCTTGACCCGACTAGCGGGAGTGTACGAGCAGTACTTC. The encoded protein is CASPRLTRLAGVYEQYF.